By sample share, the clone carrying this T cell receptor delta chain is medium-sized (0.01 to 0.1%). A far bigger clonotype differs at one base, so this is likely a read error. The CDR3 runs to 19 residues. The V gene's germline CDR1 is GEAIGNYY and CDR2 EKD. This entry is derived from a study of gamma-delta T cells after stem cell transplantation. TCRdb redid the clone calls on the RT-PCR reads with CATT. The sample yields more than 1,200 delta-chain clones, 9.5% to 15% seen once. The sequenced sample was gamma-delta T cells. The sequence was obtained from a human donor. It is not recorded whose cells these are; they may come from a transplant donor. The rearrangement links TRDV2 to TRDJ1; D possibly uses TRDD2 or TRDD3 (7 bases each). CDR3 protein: CACDTAGFPTGAYGDTLIF. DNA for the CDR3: TGTGCCTGTGACACGGCGGGCTTTCCTACTGGGGCTTATGGCGATACACTCATCTTT.